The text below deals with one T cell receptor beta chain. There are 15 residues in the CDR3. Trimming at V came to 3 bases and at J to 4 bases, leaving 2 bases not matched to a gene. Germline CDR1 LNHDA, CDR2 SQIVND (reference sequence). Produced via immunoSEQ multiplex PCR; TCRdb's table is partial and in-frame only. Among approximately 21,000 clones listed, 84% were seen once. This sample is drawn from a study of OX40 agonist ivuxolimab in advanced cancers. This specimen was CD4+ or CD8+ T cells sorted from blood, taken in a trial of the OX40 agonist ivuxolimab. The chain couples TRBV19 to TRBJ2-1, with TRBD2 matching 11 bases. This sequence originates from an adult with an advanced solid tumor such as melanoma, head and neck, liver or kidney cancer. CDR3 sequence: CASSIRTSGYNEQFF. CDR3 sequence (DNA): TGTGCCAGTAGTATTCGGACTAGCGGGTACAATGAGCAGTTCTTC.